This TCR beta chain came from a study of shared clonotypes between healthy human individuals. The CDR3 totals 13 residues. The V segment lost 4 bases and the J segment 5 bases; nucleotides outside the gene matches: 5. The germline V gene has CDR1 SGHRS and CDR2 YFSETQ. CD45RO-negative, CCR7-selected cells formed the naive CD8 fraction, which excluded terminally differentiated effector memory CD45RA+ cells. Adults of Caucasian background living in Nashville, Tennessee made up all donors. Method: immunoSEQ multiplex PCR; TCRdb's copy keeps in-frame clones and lacks some. The sample lists around 600,000 clones, 90% to 95% seen once, with about 0.11% in the top ten. In regard to this clone: Its antigen is not identified.

Regarding the study as a whole: Shared clonotypes: 4.5% to 6.5% naive CD4, 3% to 3.5% naive CD8, about 2.4% memory CD4, approximately 0.37% memory CD8.

This rearrangement joins TRBV5-1 to TRBJ2-5, with 7 bases fitting TRBD2. The TCR originated in a woman in her twenties or thirties in good health. Specimen: naive CD8+ T cells sorted from blood. The CDR3 is CASSQWGGETQYF. CDR3 sequence (DNA): TGCGCCAGCAGCCAGTGGGGAGGGGAGACCCAGTACTTC. Based on the CDR3 plus reference TRBV5-1 and TRBJ2-5, the full variable domain is KAGVTQTPRYLIKTRGQQVTLSCSPISGHRSVSWYQQTPGQGLQFLFEYFSETQRNKGNFPGRFSGRQFSNSRSEMNVSTLELGDSALYLCASSQWGGETQYFGPGTRLLVL.